Following are 26 T cell receptor beta chains from one sample sequenced in a study of cytomegalovirus exposure and HLA in healthy donors. A multiplex PCR was run with 60 Vbeta primers and 13 Jbeta primers. Here immunoSEQ multiplex PCR was the method, and the copy in TCRdb shows in-frame clones only, minus some. The repertoire holds approximately 110,000 clones, with roughly 70% as singletons. The specimen was PBMCs. The receptor source for this set is a man in his forties in good health and CMV-seropositive.

J is TRBJ1-4 and V is TRBV28; D may be TRBD1 (5 bases). Germline loops: CDR1 MDHEN, CDR2 SYDVKM. The CDR3 extends over 13 amino acids. V was pared by 4 bases and J by 8 bases, with 11 bases between. The CDR3 coding sequence is TGTGCCAGCAGTTGGCAGGGAGGGGAAAAACTGTTTTTT. Its translation: CASSWQGGEKLFF. The whole variable domain, remainder taken from reference TRBV28 and TRBJ1-4, is DVKVTQSSRYLVKRTGEKVFLECVQDMDHENMFWYRQDPGLGLRLIYFSYDVKMKEKGDIPEGYSVSREKKERFSLILESASTNQTSMYLCASSWQGGEKLFFGSGTQLSVL.

For the CDR3, the DNA is TGTGCCAGCAGCCAAAGTGACATGCGGGTCACCGGGGAGCTGTTTTTT. As protein: CASSQSDMRVTGELFF. The V call is TRBV14, the J call TRBJ2-2; the D gene is possibly TRBD2 (5 bases). The germline V gene has CDR1 SGHDN and CDR2 FVKESK. There are 16 residues in the CDR3. Trimming removed 2 bases from V and 4 bases from J, with 14 bases in between.

The gene calls are TRBV29-1 and TRBJ1-5; 7 bases line up with TRBD1. The CDR3 has 14 residues. With 8 bases clipped from V and 0 bases from J, the junction kept 7 bases outside the gene matches. Looked up from germline, CDR1 is SQVTM and CDR2 is ANQGSEA. CDR3: CSPGGGASNQPQHF. DNA of the CDR3: TGCAGCCCAGGGGGAGGTGCTAGCAATCAGCCCCAGCATTTT.

The chain couples TRBV6-5 to TRBJ2-1; 8 bases align to TRBD1. V trimming: 2 bases; J trimming: 14 bases; junction bases outside the gene matches: 5. The CDR3 contains 12 residues. Germline V gene lookup returns CDR1 MNHEY and CDR2 SVGAGI. CDR3 protein: CASSYPTGGKFF. CDR3 bases: TGTGCCAGCAGTTACCCTACAGGGGGGAAGTTCTTC.

Here the CDR3 reads CASSLVGGSLETQYF. CDR3 sequence (DNA): TGCGCCAGCAGCTTGGTGGGCGGGAGTTTAGAGACCCAGTACTTC. The chain couples TRBV5-1 to TRBJ2-5, with 7 bases matching TRBD2. CDR3 length: 15 amino acids. Germline V gives CDR1 SGHRS, CDR2 YFSETQ. The ends lost 0 bases at V and 4 bases at J; junction bases unmatched: 6.

The genes are TRBV2 and TRBJ2-3, with 8 positions matching TRBD1. Germline CDR1 and CDR2: SNHLY and FYNNEI. Trimming removed 7 bases from V and 6 bases from J; junction bases left unmatched: 6. CDR3 length: 13 amino acids. In DNA form, the CDR3 reads TGTGCCAGCACCCAGGGGGCAGGCGATACGCAGTATTTT. It specifies CASTQGAGDTQYF.

The rearrangement links TRBV10-3 to TRBJ1-2, with D possibly TRBD1 on 6 matching bases. In germline, CDR1 is ENHRY, CDR2 SYGVKD. Trimming shortened V by 7 bases and J by 6 bases, and 12 bases separated the two germline ends. The CDR3 loop spans 12 amino acids. This CDR3 reads CAINGQYDGYTF. Here the CDR3 DNA reads TGTGCCATCAACGGACAGTATGATGGCTACACCTTC.

V and J are TRBV6-5 and TRBJ2-7; 10 bases are a match to TRBD1. The CDR3 extends over 14 amino acids. J gave up 7 bases and V 7 bases, and 10 bases lay outside the gene matches. Germline assignment: CDR1 MNHEY and CDR2 SVGAGI. In DNA form, the CDR3 reads TGTGCCAGCAAACCGGGACAGGGGTCTGGAGAGCAGTACTTC. This translates into CASKPGQGSGEQYF.

The V gene is TRBV4-1, the J gene TRBJ2-1; D is ambiguous. With 4 bases removed from V and 1 base from J, the gap between germline ends came to 5 bases. Germline lookup yields CDR1 MGHRA and CDR2 YSYEKL. This CDR3 spans 13 amino acids. The CDR3, as DNA: TGCGCCAGCAGCCCGTTATCCTACAATGAGCAGTTCTTC. Residues: CASSPLSYNEQFF.

This chain joins TRBV30 and TRBJ1-2; possibly TRBD1 for D (5 bases). Germline V gene data show CDR1 as GTSNPN and CDR2 as SVGIG (reference sequence). CDR3 length: 13 residues. With 7 bases removed from V and 4 bases from J, the gap between germline ends came to 16 bases. The CDR3 sequence is CAFERQRSYGYTF. The CDR3 nucleotides read TGTGCCTTTGAAAGACAGAGATCCTATGGCTACACCTTC. The whole variable domain, remainder taken from reference TRBV30 and TRBJ1-2, is SQTIHQWPATLVQPVGSPLSLECTVEGTSNPNLYWYRQAAGRGLQLLFYSVGIGQISSEVPQNLSASRPQDRQFILSSKKLLLSDSGFYLCAFERQRSYGYTFGSGTRLTVV.

This clone came up many times. The chain carries TRBV6-6 and TRBJ1-5; 7 bases are a match to TRBD1. V lost 2 bases and J lost 4; bases outside the gene matches: 5. The germline CDR1 and CDR2 sequences are MNHNY and SVGAGI (reference sequence). CDR3 length: 15 residues. The CDR3, as DNA: TGTGCCAGCAGTTACCCGACAGGGTCAAATCAGCCCCAGCATTTT. Protein product: CASSYPTGSNQPQHF.

There are a few counts of this clone. The chain uses TRBV25-1 and TRBJ2-3; TRBD2 agrees at 7 bases. Trimming cost V 2 bases and J 3 bases; bases outside gene matches: 8. The CDR3 totals 16 residues. The germline gives CDR1 MGHDK, CDR2 SYGVNS. The CDR3 region is CASSEDQREGTDTQYF. The CDR3 DNA sequence: TGTGCCAGCAGTGAAGATCAGCGGGAAGGAACAGATACGCAGTATTTT.

The chain couples TRBV10-2 to TRBJ2-1; 13 bases are shared with TRBD2. Unmatched junction bases numbered 13, after V lost 8 bases and J lost 9 bases. The CDR3 contains 16 residues. Germline CDR1 WSHSY, CDR2 SAAADI. CDR3 in DNA: TGCGCCAGCCTACCAGAAGAGGGACTAGCGGGACCTGAGCAGTTCTTC. It codes for CASLPEEGLAGPEQFF.

V usage is TRBV11-2 and J usage is TRBJ2-7; 7 positions agree with TRBD2. Per germline, CDR1 SGHAT and CDR2 FQNNGV. Trimming cost V 4 bases and J 2 bases; bases outside gene matches: 2. This CDR3 comprises 13 residues. The CDR3 loop reads CASSWGGAYEQYF. The DNA for the CDR3 is TGTGCCAGCAGCTGGGGAGGGGCCTACGAGCAGTACTTC.

V gene TRBV7-2 combines with J gene TRBJ2-1, with 8 positions matching TRBD2. The CDR3 is 16 amino acids. After removal of 1 base from V and 5 bases from J, the junction contained 7 bases not matched to a gene. Germline assignment: CDR1 SGHTA and CDR2 FQGNSA. In DNA form, the CDR3 reads TGTGCCAGCAGCTTAGTCGCGGGAGGTTCCCACAATGAGCAGTTCTTC. Amino acid sequence: CASSLVAGGSHNEQFF.

This chain links TRBV25-1 with TRBJ2-2; D remains unclear. In germline, CDR1 is MGHDK, CDR2 SYGVNS. The CDR3 runs to 12 residues. Trimming left V 5 bases short and J 1 base short, with 2 bases between. The CDR3 protein is CASSQNTGELFF. CDR3 DNA sequence: TGTGCCAGCAGTCAGAACACCGGGGAGCTGTTTTTT.

The CDR3 region has the DNA TGCGCCAGCAGTCCAACTACAAGCACAGATACGCAGTATTTT. This encodes CASSPTTSTDTQYF. The gene calls are TRBV10-2 and TRBJ2-3; D remains ambiguous. V dropped 5 bases and J dropped 0 bases, with 9 bases sitting between them. Germline CDR1 and CDR2: WSHSY and SAAADI. This CDR3 contains 14 residues.

This rearrangement joins TRBV5-5 to TRBJ1-1, with 9 bases lining up with TRBD1. Germline-derived CDR1 and CDR2 are SGHKS and YYEKEE (reference sequence). This CDR3 has 14 residues. The V gene end was trimmed by 4 bases and the J gene end by 7 bases; junction bases not matched to a gene: 8. DNA of the CDR3: TGTGCCAGCAGCCCCGGGACAGGGTTGGGTGAAGCTTTCTTT. This encodes CASSPGTGLGEAFF.

The V call is TRBV6-5, the J call TRBJ2-1; perhaps TRBD2 as D (6 bases). V was cut by 0 bases and J by 9 bases, with 12 bases left in between. The V gene's germline CDR1 is MNHEY and CDR2 SVGAGI. The CDR3 runs to 14 residues. The CDR3 loop is CASSYSTGDVEQFF. CDR3 sequence (DNA): TGTGCCAGCAGTTACTCTACGGGAGACGTTGAGCAGTTCTTC.

The rearrangement links TRBV28 to TRBJ1-5; D remains unclear. Germline V gene lookup returns CDR1 MDHEN and CDR2 SYDVKM. The CDR3 is 13 amino acids. Trimming pared 6 bases from V and 0 bases from J, leaving 6 bases between. The CDR3 loop reads CASRVYSNQPQHF. CDR3 nucleotide sequence: TGTGCCAGCAGGGTCTATAGCAATCAGCCCCAGCATTTT.

The chain combines TRBV5-1 with TRBJ2-7, with TRBD1 matching 7 bases. Germline lookup yields CDR1 SGHRS and CDR2 YFSETQ. Unmatched junction bases numbered 13, after V lost 6 bases and J lost 1 base. The CDR3 consists of 16 residues. The chain's CDR3 is CASTRKPRDRSYEQYV. The CDR3 region has the DNA TGCGCCAGCACCCGGAAACCACGGGACAGATCCTACGAGCAGTACGTC.

The rearrangement uses TRBV10-3 and TRBJ1-3; 10 nucleotides agree with TRBD1. CDR3 length: 14 residues. CDR1 and CDR2 from the germline V gene are ENHRY and SYGVKD. The V segment lost 6 bases and the J segment 4 bases; nucleotides outside the gene matches: 3. The CDR3 nucleotides read TGTGCCATCAGATGGACAGGGGGGGGAAACACCATATATTTT. This gives the protein CAIRWTGGGNTIYF.

J is TRBJ2-5 and V is TRBV6-1; no definite D call. CDR3 length equals 15 residues. Germline loops: CDR1 MNHNS, CDR2 SASEGT. Between the trimmed V and J ends, which lost 2 bases and 6 bases, there was a span of 16 bases. As DNA, the CDR3 is TGTGCCAGCAGTGAAACGGGTCTGTCCTCAAAGACCCAGTACTTC. This gives the protein CASSETGLSSKTQYF.

This chain connects TRBV27 to TRBJ2-7, with 9 nucleotides matching TRBD1. The V segment lost 0 bases and the J segment 5 bases; nucleotides outside the gene matches: 2. Per germline, CDR1 MNHEY and CDR2 SMNVEV (reference sequence). The length of the CDR3 is 14 residues. Written as DNA, the CDR3 is TGTGCCAGCAGTTTATCGGGGACAGGGCACGAGCAGTACTTC. Translating gives CASSLSGTGHEQYF.

This clone was recorded once. The chain joins TRBV29-1 to TRBJ2-7; D is perhaps TRBD2 (6 bases). Germline lookup yields CDR1 SQVTM and CDR2 ANQGSEA. The CDR3 contains 13 residues. Trimming removed 6 bases from V and 2 bases from J, with 14 bases in between. CDR3 sequence: CSVIRDSAYEQYF. DNA for the CDR3: TGCAGCGTAATCCGGGACTCCGCCTACGAGCAGTACTTC.

The chain uses TRBV5-8 and TRBJ2-1; 7 bases map to TRBD2. Trimming cost V 3 bases and J 7 bases; bases outside gene matches: 7. The germline V gene encodes CDR1 SGHTS and CDR2 YDEGEE. The CDR3 is made up of 14 amino acids. CDR3: CASSWGGVRNEQFF. CDR3 coding DNA: TGTGCCAGCAGCTGGGGGGGAGTGAGGAATGAGCAGTTCTTC.